These T cell receptor beta chains were read from a single sample in a study of blood T cell repertoires in COVID-19. The repertoire was sequenced with immunoSEQ multiplex PCR; TCRdb's copy has only in-frame clones and lacks some. There are 240,000 or so clones in the sample; 88% occur only once, and just under 0.8% lies in the top ten. What was sequenced was peripheral blood. The receptors originated from a woman aged 25 to 45 with acute or convalescent COVID-19. Both conserved end residues are part of each CDR3. A D gene is named only where the DNA matches it firmly. Clone size appears in some rows only: once, few, many, or a class for an expanded clone.

D gene | J gene | V gene | clone size | CDR3 protein | CDR3 DNA
TRBD2 | TRBJ2-3 | TRBV5-1 | NA | CASSLALAGGADTQYF | TGCGCCAGCAGCTTGGCTCTAGCGGGAGGGGCAGATACGCAGTATTTT
NA | TRBJ2-1 | TRBV21-1 | NA | CASSRIRVSGGRGYNEQFF | TGTGCCAGCAGCAGAATCAGAGTTTCTGGCGGGAGGGGGTACAATGAGCAGTTCTTC
TRBD2 | TRBJ2-7 | TRBV27 | NA | CASSLGGLAGAEQYF | TGTGCCAGCAGTCTGGGGGGACTAGCGGGAGCCGAGCAGTACTTC
TRBD1 | TRBJ1-2 | TRBV4-3 | NA | CASSQDFRTGGGGYTF | TGCGCCAGCAGCCAAGATTTTAGGACAGGGGGAGGAGGCTACACCTTC
TRBD2 | TRBJ2-7 | TRBV5-1 | NA | CASSLFPLADTSGGEQYF | TGCGCCAGCAGCTTGTTCCCGCTAGCGGATACCTCCGGAGGCGAGCAGTACTTC
TRBD2 | TRBJ2-2 | TRBV10-3 | NA | CAISETSGRDTGELFF | TGTGCCATCAGTGAGACTAGCGGGAGAGACACCGGGGAGCTGTTTTTT
TRBD2 | TRBJ2-7 | TRBV5-1 | NA | CASSFSGTSNEQYF | TGCGCCAGCAGCTTTAGCGGGACAAGCAACGAGCAGTACTTC
NA | TRBJ2-7 | TRBV5-4 | once | CASSTGVGRQYF | TGTGCCAGCAGCACGGGGGTGGGGAGACAGTACTTC
NA | TRBJ1-5 | TRBV2 | NA | CASSRQGSNQPQHF | TGTGCCAGCAGTAGGCAGGGTAGCAATCAGCCCCAGCATTTT
TRBD2 | TRBJ2-5 | TRBV30 | NA | CAWSALSGLRSPETQYF | TGTGCCTGGAGTGCACTTAGCGGGTTAAGGTCACCAGAGACCCAGTACTTC
TRBD1 | TRBJ2-3 | TRBV5-4 | NA | CASSRTGGPRHGTDTQYF | TGTGCCAGCAGCCGGACAGGGGGTCCCAGGCACGGCACAGATACGCAGTATTTT
TRBD1 | TRBJ1-2 | TRBV2 | NA | CASKPGQGNYGYTF | TGTGCCAGCAAGCCGGGACAGGGTAACTATGGCTACACCTTC
TRBD2 | TRBJ2-5 | TRBV9 | NA | CASSIGTSGGQETQYF | TGTGCCAGCAGCATTGGGACTAGCGGGGGTCAAGAGACCCAGTACTTC
NA | TRBJ2-7 | TRBV7-2 | NA | CASSQGRLAREQYF | TGTGCCAGCAGCCAAGGGCGGCTAGCGCGCGAGCAGTACTTC
NA | TRBJ1-4 | TRBV6-1 | NA | CASSEAGGEKLFF | TGTGCCAGCAGTGAGGCAGGAGGGGAAAAACTGTTTTTT
NA | TRBJ2-7 | TRBV28 | NA | CASRSQGRGQYF | TGTGCCAGCAGAAGCCAGGGTAGGGGGCAGTACTTC
TRBD2 | TRBJ2-3 | TRBV4-3 | NA | CASSQDQGGLAGQTDTQYF | TGCGCCAGCAGCCAAGATCAAGGAGGACTAGCGGGACAAACAGATACGCAGTATTTT
TRBD1 | TRBJ1-2 | TRBV4-1 | NA | CASSLDRGANYGYTF | TGCGCCAGCAGCCTAGACAGGGGGGCTAACTATGGCTACACCTTC
TRBD2 | TRBJ2-1 | TRBV15 | NA | CATSTPGLAGGNEQFF | TGTGCCACCAGCACCCCTGGACTAGCGGGAGGCAATGAGCAGTTCTTC
TRBD2 | TRBJ2-5 | TRBV7-9 | NA | CASSLGTSAETQYF | TGTGCCAGCAGCTTAGGCACTAGCGCAGAGACCCAGTACTTC
NA | TRBJ1-2 | TRBV24-1 | NA | CATSDVGRNYGYTF | TGTGCCACCAGTGATGTGGGCAGAAACTATGGCTACACCTTC
TRBD2 | TRBJ2-1 | TRBV10-2 | once | CASSVAGGPAEQFF | TGCGCCAGCAGTGTAGCGGGAGGGCCGGCTGAGCAGTTCTTC
NA | TRBJ2-3 | TRBV5-8 | NA | CASSLGLNTDTQYF | TGTGCCAGCAGCTTGGGACTAAACACAGATACGCAGTATTTT
NA | TRBJ2-7 | TRBV7-9 | NA | CASSPRDGGYEQYF | TGTGCCAGCAGCCCCCGGGACGGGGGCTACGAGCAGTACTTC
TRBD1 | TRBJ2-7 | TRBV19 | NA | CASSTGQGNLYEQYF | TGTGCCAGTAGTACGGGACAGGGGAACCTCTACGAGCAGTACTTC
TRBD1 | TRBJ1-1 | TRBV30 | NA | CAGGQAEAFF | TGTGCCGGCGGACAGGCGGAAGCTTTCTTT
TRBD1 | TRBJ1-2 | TRBV2 | NA | CASKDRGLGSRDYTF | TGTGCCAGCAAAGACAGGGGGTTGGGGTCGAGGGACTACACCTTC
NA | TRBJ2-7 | TRBV10-2 | NA | CASNLAGSYEQYF | TGCGCCAGCAACCTGGCGGGCTCCTACGAGCAGTACTTC
TRBD1 | TRBJ1-2 | TRBV7-2 | NA | CASSLVQGLDGYTF | TGTGCCAGCAGCTTAGTACAGGGGCTCGATGGCTACACCTTC
NA | TRBJ2-3 | TRBV10-3 | NA | CAISSWTGTDTQYF | TGTGCCATCAGTTCCTGGACTGGCACAGATACGCAGTATTTT
TRBD2 | TRBJ2-7 | TRBV7-2 | few | CASSKTSGSYEQYF | TGTGCCAGCAGCAAGACTAGCGGGAGTTACGAGCAGTACTTC
TRBD1 | TRBJ1-1 | TRBV4-1 | NA | CASSQRQGANTEAFF | TGCGCCAGCAGCCAACGACAGGGAGCGAACACTGAAGCTTTCTTT
TRBD2 | TRBJ2-1 | TRBV19 | NA | CASSIGLAAYNEQFF | TGTGCCAGTAGTATTGGGCTAGCGGCCTACAATGAGCAGTTCTTC
NA | TRBJ1-2 | TRBV30 | NA | CAWSSTAGDGYTF | TGTGCCTGGAGTTCTACGGCCGGGGATGGCTACACCTTC
NA | TRBJ2-1 | TRBV27 | NA | CASSWALRSNEQFF | TGTGCCAGCAGCTGGGCCTTAAGAAGCAATGAGCAGTTCTTC
TRBD1 | TRBJ2-2 | TRBV4-1 | NA | CAPSRQGSNTGELFF | TGCGCCCCCAGCCGACAGGGTTCGAACACCGGGGAGCTGTTTTTT
NA | TRBJ1-2 | TRBV30 | once | CAWSVLSRNRGYGYTF | TGTGCCTGGAGTGTACTCTCTCGGAACCGGGGCTATGGCTACACCTTC
NA | TRBJ1-5 | TRBV2 | NA | CASSQTDIHSNQPQHF | TGTGCCAGCAGCCAGACAGATATCCATAGCAATCAGCCCCAGCATTTT
NA | TRBJ1-2 | TRBV5-1 | NA | CASSPAGAAGYGYTF | TGCGCCAGCAGCCCGGCGGGGGCCGCTGGCTATGGCTACACCTTC
TRBD2 | TRBJ2-1 | TRBV7-3 | once | CASSSTSGIYNEQFF | TGTGCCAGCAGCTCTACTAGCGGGATTTACAATGAGCAGTTCTTC
TRBD1 | TRBJ2-5 | TRBV7-2 | NA | CASSKIGDREETQYF | TGTGCCAGCAGCAAGATTGGTGACAGGGAAGAGACCCAGTACTTC
NA | TRBJ2-3 | TRBV5-4 | NA | CASSKQQGPDTQYF | TGTGCCAGCAGCAAACAACAGGGCCCAGATACGCAGTATTTT
NA | TRBJ2-5 | TRBV7-2 | NA | CASTPSAQETQYF | TGTGCCAGCACCCCTAGCGCACAAGAGACCCAGTACTTC
TRBD1 | TRBJ2-3 | TRBV5-8 | NA | CASSVGQGRADTQYF | TGTGCCAGCAGCGTGGGACAGGGGCGGGCAGATACGCAGTATTTT
TRBD2 | TRBJ2-1 | TRBV7-2 | NA | CASSTRRTSGMNEQFF | TGTGCCAGCAGCACCCGACGGACTAGCGGGATGAATGAGCAGTTCTTC
TRBD2 | TRBJ2-1 | TRBV6-4 | few | CASSELAEGDEQFF | TGTGCCAGCAGTGAACTAGCGGAGGGGGATGAGCAGTTCTTC
TRBD2 | TRBJ2-1 | TRBV27 | NA | CASSTPREAYYNEQFF | TGTGCCAGCAGTACTCCTCGGGAGGCTTACTACAATGAGCAGTTCTTC
TRBD1 | TRBJ1-6 | TRBV5-4 | NA | CASTETGTGNGSPLHF | TGTGCCAGCACTGAGACCGGGACAGGAAACGGCTCACCCCTCCACTTT
NA | TRBJ1-3 | TRBV29-1 | NA | CSVEGAGNTIYF | TGCAGCGTTGAAGGGGCGGGAAACACCATATATTTT
NA | TRBJ2-2 | TRBV6-2/TRBV6-3 | NA | CASSFSATGELFF | TGTGCCAGCAGTTTCTCGGCCACCGGGGAGCTGTTTTTT
TRBD2 | TRBJ2-1 | TRBV24-1 | NA | CATSASGSGRWSYNEQFF | TGTGCCACCAGTGCCTCGGGGAGCGGGAGGTGGTCCTACAATGAGCAGTTCTTC
TRBD2 | TRBJ2-7 | TRBV7-8 | NA | CASSLVGSGRALYEQYF | TGTGCCAGCAGCTTAGTGGGTAGCGGGAGGGCCTTGTACGAGCAGTACTTC
TRBD1 | TRBJ1-1 | TRBV9 | few | CASSSPGTGLNTEAFF | TGTGCCAGCAGCTCCCCCGGGACAGGGTTGAACACTGAAGCTTTCTTT
NA | TRBJ1-1 | TRBV4-3 | NA | CASSQDSFPGQGAFF | TGCGCCAGCAGCCAAGATAGTTTCCCCGGACAAGGCGCTTTCTTT
TRBD1 | TRBJ1-2 | TRBV12-3/TRBV12-4 | NA | CASSVTGFFGYTF | TGTGCCAGCAGCGTGACAGGGTTTTTTGGCTACACCTTC